This T cell receptor (beta chain) was identified in a study of response to subunit inactivated influenza vaccine. Study-level results: After each seasonal influenza vaccination, few new T cells are recruited, the authors suggested.

TCRdb used MiXCR to reprocess the RT-PCR reads, holding one entry per CDR3 protein. Found here are about 620,000 distinct CDR3 sequences, 12% of them singletons; the top ten hold more than 8.5%. The CDR3 has 20 residues. CDR1 and CDR2 (germline): MNHEY, SMNVEV (reference sequence). The junction had 17 bases not matched to a gene; V was cut back by 3 bases and J by 2 bases. This clonotype was seen many times. No antigen is known for it. The source was PBMCs from blood, collected on the day of vaccination. The receptor was isolated from a man aged 45-65 years who received an inactivated influenza vaccine. The chain joins TRBV27 to TRBJ2-7, with 12 bases identical to TRBD1. The DNA for the CDR3 is TGTGCCAGCAGTTTGAGGGGGGCTGGGACAGGGGGCGCGAGGGCCTACGAGCAGTACTTC. Amino acids: CASSLRGAGTGGARAYEQYF.